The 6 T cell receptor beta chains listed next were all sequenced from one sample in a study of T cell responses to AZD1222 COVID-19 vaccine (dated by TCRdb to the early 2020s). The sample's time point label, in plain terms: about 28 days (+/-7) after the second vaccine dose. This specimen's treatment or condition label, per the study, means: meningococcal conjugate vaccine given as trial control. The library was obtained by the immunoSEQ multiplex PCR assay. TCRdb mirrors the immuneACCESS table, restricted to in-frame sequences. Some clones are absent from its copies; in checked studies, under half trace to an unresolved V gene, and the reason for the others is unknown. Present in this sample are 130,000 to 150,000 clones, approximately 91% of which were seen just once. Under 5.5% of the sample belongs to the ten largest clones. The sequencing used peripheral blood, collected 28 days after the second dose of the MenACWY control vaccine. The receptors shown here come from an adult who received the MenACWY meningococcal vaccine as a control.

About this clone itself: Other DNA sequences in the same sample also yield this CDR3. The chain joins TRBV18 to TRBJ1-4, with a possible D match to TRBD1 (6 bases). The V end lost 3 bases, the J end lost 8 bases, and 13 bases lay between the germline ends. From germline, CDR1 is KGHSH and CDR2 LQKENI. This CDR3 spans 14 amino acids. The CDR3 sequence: CASSPDRLSEKLFF. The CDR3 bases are TGTGCCAGCTCACCGGACAGACTTTCGGAAAAACTGTTTTTT.

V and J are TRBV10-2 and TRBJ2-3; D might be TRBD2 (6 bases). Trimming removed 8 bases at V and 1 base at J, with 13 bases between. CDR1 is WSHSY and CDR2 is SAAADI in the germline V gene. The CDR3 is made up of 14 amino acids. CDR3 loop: CASAAGSRTDTQYF. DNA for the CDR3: TGCGCCAGCGCGGCGGGAAGTCGCACAGATACGCAGTATTTT.

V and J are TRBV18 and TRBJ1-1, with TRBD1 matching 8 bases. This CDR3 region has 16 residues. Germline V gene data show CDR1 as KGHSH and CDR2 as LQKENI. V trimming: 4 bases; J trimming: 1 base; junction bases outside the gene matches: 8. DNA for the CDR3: TGTGCCAGCTCACTAACTACGGACAGGGCGAACACTGAAGCTTTCTTT. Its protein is CASSLTTDRANTEAFF.

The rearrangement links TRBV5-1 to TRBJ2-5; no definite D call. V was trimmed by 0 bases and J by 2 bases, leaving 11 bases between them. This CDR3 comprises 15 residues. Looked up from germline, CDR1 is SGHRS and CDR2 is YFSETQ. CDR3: CASSLGSRGQETQYF. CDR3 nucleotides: TGCGCCAGCAGCTTGGGATCCCGTGGTCAAGAGACCCAGTACTTC.

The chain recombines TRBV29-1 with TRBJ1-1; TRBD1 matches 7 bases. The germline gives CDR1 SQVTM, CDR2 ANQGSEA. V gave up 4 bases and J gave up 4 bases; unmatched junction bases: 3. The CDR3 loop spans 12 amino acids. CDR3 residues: CSVGAGGTEAFF. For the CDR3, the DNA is TGCAGCGTTGGCGCAGGGGGCACTGAAGCTTTCTTT.

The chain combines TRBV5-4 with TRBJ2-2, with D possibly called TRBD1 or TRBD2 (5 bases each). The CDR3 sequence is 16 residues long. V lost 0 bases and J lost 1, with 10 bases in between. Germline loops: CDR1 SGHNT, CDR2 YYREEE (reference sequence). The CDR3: CASSLAGTGNTGELFF. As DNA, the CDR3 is TGTGCCAGCAGCTTGGCCGGGACCGGGAACACCGGGGAGCTGTTTTTT.